The TCR beta chain under discussion was sequenced for a study of tumor-infiltrating lymphocytes in localized non-small cell lung cancer. Study details: Resected tumor was paired with non-adjacent uninvolved lung from the same patient. The study's findings and limits: Tumor T-cell fraction from TCR sequencing was not associated with recurrence-free survival (p = 0.61). Higher tumor T cell infiltration than in uninvolved lung was supported by TCRbeta sequencing. Different pieces of the same tissue went to different assays, confounding technical variation with intratumor heterogeneity.

Generated by immunoSEQ multiplex PCR, the TCRdb table keeps only in-frame clones and is missing some. The repertoire holds around 10,000 clones, with about two thirds as singletons. The germline V gene encodes CDR1 MNHEY and CDR2 SMNVEV (reference sequence). The CDR3 runs 15 residues. J gave up 0 bases and V 6 bases, and 6 bases lay outside the gene matches. A note on this clone: As yet, its antigen is unknown.

The chain carries TRBV27 and TRBJ2-3; TRBD2 matches at 7 bases. The sequence came from a human donor with non-small cell lung cancer. The sample comprised lung tumor tissue. Here the CDR3 DNA reads TGTGCCAGCAGCAGAAGCGGGGTAAGCACAGATACGCAGTATTTT. The encoded protein is CASSRSGVSTDTQYF.